These 7 T cell receptor beta chains were all obtained from the same sample, sequenced in a study of cytomegalovirus exposure and HLA in healthy donors. Clones were sequenced by immunoSEQ multiplex PCR, and TCRdb holds only the in-frame ones, with some missing. This table has approximately 190,000 clones, approximately 84% appearing once. What was sequenced was PBMCs. The receptors shown here come from a man aged 18 to 35 in good health and CMV-seropositive.

This chain connects TRBV6-1 to TRBJ1-5; D not certain. The V end lost 7 bases, the J end lost 4 bases, and 2 bases lay between the germline ends. The germline V gene encodes CDR1 MNHNS and CDR2 SASEGT. The CDR3 spans 10 residues. In DNA form, the CDR3 reads TGTGCCAGCACTAATCAGCCCCAGCATTTT. Its translation is CASTNQPQHF.

The chain links TRBV11-3 to TRBJ2-7; 11 bases are a match to TRBD2. The CDR3 runs to 15 residues. Germline V gene lookup returns CDR1 SGHNT and CDR2 YENEEA. With 5 bases clipped from V and 6 bases from J, the junction kept 9 bases outside the gene matches. The chain's CDR3 is CASSPGRLAGGEQYF. CDR3 bases: TGTGCCAGCAGCCCAGGGCGGCTAGCGGGAGGCGAGCAGTACTTC.

This chain connects TRBV28 to TRBJ2-7; D is possibly TRBD2 (5 bases). The V end was cut by 5 bases, the J end by 3 bases, with 17 bases between. Germline CDR1 and CDR2: MDHEN and SYDVKM. This CDR3 is 15 amino acids long. CDR3 sequence reads: CASSPPERGGYEQYF. The CDR3 bases are TGTGCCAGCAGTCCCCCCGAAAGAGGAGGCTACGAGCAGTACTTC.

The chain combines TRBV6-5 with TRBJ1-1; 7 positions match TRBD1. The germline V gene encodes CDR1 MNHEY and CDR2 SVGAGI. J gave up 1 base and V 7 bases, and 6 bases lay outside the gene matches. CDR3 length: 14 amino acids. The CDR3: CASTRQGANTEAFF. CDR3 sequence (DNA): TGTGCCAGCACTCGACAGGGCGCGAACACTGAAGCTTTCTTT.

The chain links TRBV20-1 to TRBJ1-1; possibly TRBD1 for D (6 bases). V was pared by 4 bases and J by 8 bases, with 11 bases between. Germline CDR1 and CDR2: DFQATT and SNEGSKA (reference sequence). There are 11 residues in the CDR3. The CDR3 bases are TGCAGTGCTACCCCCGACAGGGAAGCTTTCTTT. As protein: CSATPDREAFF.

The rearrangement links TRBV7-3 to TRBJ2-7; 11 bases align to TRBD2. Germline V gene data show CDR1 as SGHTA and CDR2 as FQGTGA. This CDR3 contains 15 residues. J lost 2 bases, V lost 4 bases, and 4 bases had no gene match. The chain's CDR3 is CASSWLAGGAYEQYF. DNA of the CDR3: TGTGCCAGCAGCTGGCTAGCGGGAGGCGCCTACGAGCAGTACTTC.

CDR3 DNA sequence: TGTGCCAGCAGCCGCCCCGGACTAGCGGGCAACACCGGGGAGCTGTTTTTT. Translation: CASSRPGLAGNTGELFF. This chain connects TRBV27 to TRBJ2-2, with 11 nucleotides matching TRBD2. The germline V gene encodes CDR1 MNHEY and CDR2 SMNVEV (reference sequence). J was trimmed by 2 bases and V by 6 bases; bases with no gene match: 8. This CDR3 comprises 17 residues.